A single sample is the source of the 20 T cell receptor beta chains below, sequenced in a study of blood T cells in healthy people across ages. For the second PCR, which ran for about 6 to 11 cycles, a sample-barcoded 5' primer and a J-beta primer mix were used. A single record per CDR3 protein comes from TCRdb applying MiXCR to the 5' RACE reads. Of fewer than 1,200,000 distinct CDR3 sequences listed, under 30% are singletons. This sample also appeared in a second study, on T cells of mothers and their children.

Input material: blood. These receptors were collected from a girl aged 2 to 10 in good health.

The chain combines TRBV2 with TRBJ1-2, with D possibly matching TRBD1 (5 bases). This CDR3 has 14 amino acids. Germline V gives CDR1 SNHLY, CDR2 FYNNEI. V was pared by 7 bases and J by 8 bases, with 20 bases between. The CDR3 sequence is CASKDGQGIGGYTF. The CDR3 nucleotides read TGTGCCAGCAAGGATGGGCAGGGAATTGGCGGCTACACCTTC.

The V and J genes are TRBV28 and TRBJ1-2, with D tentatively TRBD1 (5 bases). CDR3 size: 15 residues. Trimming pared 4 bases from V and 8 bases from J, leaving 20 bases between. Germline lookup yields CDR1 MDHEN and CDR2 SYDVKM. CDR3: CASSWSHRSQGGYTF. The CDR3 DNA reads as TGTGCCAGCAGTTGGTCCCATCGGTCGCAGGGAGGCTACACCTTC.

A few counts support this clonotype. CDR3 in amino acids: CASNDSNQPQHF. In DNA form, the CDR3 reads TGTGCCAGCAACGACTCGAATCAGCCCCAGCATTTT. This chain links TRBV6-2 or TRBV6-3 with TRBJ1-5; no clear D. The V and J ends lost 7 bases and 4 bases respectively, with 8 bases between them. The CDR3 loop spans 12 amino acids. In germline, CDR1 is MNHEY, CDR2 SVGEGT.

The rearrangement links TRBV12-3 or TRBV12-4 to TRBJ2-2; the match to TRBD2 covers 7 bases. V shed 6 bases, J shed 6 bases, and the junction held 19 bases outside the gene matches. The CDR3 has 18 amino acids. CDR3 in amino acids: CASSSRVQRESVAGELFF. The CDR3 nucleotides are TGTGCCAGCAGCTCCCGGGTCCAGCGGGAATCTGTTGCCGGGGAGCTGTTTTTT.

This clonotype was observed a handful of times. The chain links TRBV10-1 to TRBJ1-3; 8 bases align to TRBD1. V shed 4 bases and J 2 bases; nucleotides not matched to a gene: 7. The CDR3 totals 16 residues. Germline V CDR1 and CDR2: WNHNN, SYGVQD (reference sequence). DNA for the CDR3: TGCGCCAGCAGTGCGGCGAAGACAGGGGCTGGAAACACCATATATTTT. It encodes CASSAAKTGAGNTIYF.

A few counts support this clonotype. The chain combines TRBV5-1 with TRBJ1-2, with 12 bases matching TRBD1. CDR1 is SGHRS and CDR2 is YFSETQ in the germline V gene. The CDR3 loop spans 16 amino acids. The trim removed 0 bases at V and 6 bases at J, leaving 6 bases unmatched. The CDR3 bases are TGCGCCAGCAGCTTGGGCCCCGGGACAGGGGGCGATGGCTACACCTTC. Its protein is CASSLGPGTGGDGYTF. Supplemented by reference TRBV5-1 and TRBJ1-2, the full variable domain reads KAGVTQTPRYLIKTRGQQVTLSCSPISGHRSVSWYQQTPGQGLQFLFEYFSETQRNKGNFPGRFSGRQFSNSRSEMNVSTLELGDSALYLCASSLGPGTGGDGYTFGSGTRLTVV.

The chain employs TRBV10-3 and TRBJ2-7; unclear D gene. The J call may be mistaken, given a closer DNA end match to TRBJ2-5. This CDR3 has 12 amino acids. CDR1 and CDR2 (germline): ENHRY, SYGVKD. CDR3 protein: CAISDRQETQYF. Here the CDR3 DNA reads TGTGCCATCAGTGACAGACAAGAGACCCAGTACTTC.

The chain employs TRBV29-1 and TRBJ2-7; 8 nucleotides line up with TRBD1. Trimming removed 3 bases from V and 7 bases from J; junction bases left unmatched: 11. The CDR3 is 14 amino acids. CDR1 is SQVTM and CDR2 is ANQGSEA in the germline V gene. The CDR3 loop is CSVDPPDRVGEQYF. The CDR3 nucleotides read TGCAGCGTTGACCCCCCGGACAGGGTGGGGGAGCAGTACTTC.

The chain carries TRBV15 and TRBJ2-7; 11 bases line up with TRBD1. The germline V gene has CDR1 LNHNV and CDR2 YYDKDF (reference sequence). V lost 4 bases, J lost 2 bases, and 1 base stayed unmatched. This CDR3 comprises 14 residues. CDR3 loop: CATSTGQGAYEQYF. CDR3 bases: TGTGCCACCAGCACGGGACAGGGGGCCTACGAGCAGTACTTC.

This clonotype was seen a handful of times. V gene TRBV29-1 combines with J gene TRBJ2-5, with D unresolved. Per germline, CDR1 SQVTM and CDR2 ANQGSEA. Trimming pared 3 bases from V and 5 bases from J, leaving 10 bases between. The CDR3 contains 12 residues. The CDR3 sequence is CSVDGVGETQYF. The CDR3 DNA is TGCAGCGTTGATGGGGTAGGGGAGACCCAGTACTTC.

V is TRBV4-1 and J is TRBJ2-3; the D gene is possibly TRBD2 (5 bases). V lost 7 bases to trimming and J lost 2 bases, with 16 bases between them. Germline-derived CDR1 and CDR2 are MGHRA and YSYEKL. This CDR3 contains 15 residues. The CDR3, as DNA: TGCGCCAGCACCGTTTCGTGGGAGCTCACAGATACGCAGTATTTT. Residues: CASTVSWELTDTQYF.

This clonotype was observed a few times. This chain links TRBV4-3 with TRBJ1-1, with TRBD1 matching over 11 bases. Trimming took 6 bases from V and 5 from J; bases not matched to a gene: 8. There are 15 residues in the CDR3. Germline V CDR1 and CDR2: LGHNA, YSLEER. The CDR3 here is CASRGTGGRGTEAFF. DNA for the CDR3: TGCGCCAGCAGGGGGACAGGGGGTAGAGGGACTGAAGCTTTCTTT.

This sequence joins TRBV18 and TRBJ2-3; tentatively, D is TRBD2 (6 bases). The CDR3 consists of 12 residues. CDR1 KGHSH and CDR2 LQKENI come from the germline V gene. Trimming took 2 bases from V and 7 from J, leaving 7 bases between them. CDR3 DNA sequence: TGTGCCAGCTCACCAGGCGGGAATACGCAGTATTTT. It encodes CASSPGGNTQYF.

Note on this clonotype: At one end, the junction sequence differs from germline, possibly due to a read error. The genes are TRBV24-1 and TRBJ2-5, with 8 bases lining up with TRBD2. The CDR3 length is 13 residues. The V gene's germline CDR1 is KGHDR and CDR2 SFDVKD. As DNA, the CDR3 is TGTGCCACCAGCGATTCTAGCGGGGAGACCCAGTACTTC. Amino acid sequence: CATSDSSGETQYF.

The DNA of the CDR3 is TGTGCCAGCATTCGTTGGGGGAGCTATGGCTACACCTTC. This encodes CASIRWGSYGYTF. The chain couples TRBV12-3 or TRBV12-4 to TRBJ1-2; the D gene is possibly TRBD1 (5 bases). The CDR3 consists of 13 residues. The V and J ends lost 7 bases and 4 bases respectively, with 13 bases between them.

The chain carries TRBV2 and TRBJ2-5; maybe TRBD2 (5 bases). The V gene's germline CDR1 is SNHLY and CDR2 FYNNEI. Trimming took off 8 bases at V and 6 bases at J, with 13 bases between the two ends. The CDR3 is 12 residues long. The CDR3 bases are TGTGCCAGCGGCTCGGAGCGGAAGACCCAGTACTTC. It codes for CASGSERKTQYF.

The CDR3 nucleotides read TGTGCCATCCTCTCCGCAGGGACCTACGAGCAGTACTTC. Amino acid sequence: CAILSAGTYEQYF. This sequence joins TRBV10-3 and TRBJ2-7; TRBD1 is a possible D gene (5 bases). V gave up 8 bases and J gave up 2 bases, with 13 bases separating them. The CDR3 covers 13 residues. Germline-derived CDR1 and CDR2 are ENHRY and SYGVKD.

This clonotype was counted only a few times. This chain joins TRBV19 and TRBJ2-5, with a weak D call TRBD2 (5 bases). V dropped 0 bases and J dropped 4 bases, with 12 bases sitting between them. This CDR3 has 15 amino acids. Germline values: CDR1 LNHDA, CDR2 SQIVND (reference sequence). As DNA, the CDR3 is TGTGCCAGTAGTATAGATCTGAGGGCCGTAGAGACCCAGTACTTC. It encodes CASSIDLRAVETQYF.

Only a few counts were recorded for this clonotype. In DNA form, the CDR3 reads TGCGCCAGCAGTAATGTTGGGACCGGGGAGCTGTTTTTT. It is translated as CASSNVGTGELFF. This chain uses TRBV5-1 with TRBJ2-2; D call uncertain. The CDR3 length is 13 residues. Germline V CDR1 and CDR2: SGHRS, YFSETQ. V was trimmed by 5 bases and J by 5 bases, leaving 10 bases between them.

This clonotype occurred a few times. CDR3 sequence reads: CSVGEDGQGETQYF. The CDR3 nucleotides read TGCAGCGTTGGGGAGGACGGGCAGGGAGAGACCCAGTACTTC. The chain recombines TRBV29-1 with TRBJ2-5; TRBD2 might be the D (6 bases). CDR3 length: 14 residues. V was shortened by 4 bases and J by 4 bases, with 16 bases between the two germline ends. CDR1 and CDR2 (germline): SQVTM, ANQGSEA.